Below, 29 T cell receptor beta chains from the same sample are listed, as sequenced in a study of cytomegalovirus exposure and HLA in healthy donors. 60 Vbeta and 13 Jbeta primers were used in PCR. TCRdb keeps only in-frame clones here, not all; method: immunoSEQ multiplex PCR. The sample shows nearly 200,000 clones, roughly 83% of them seen only once. The sample taken for sequencing was PBMCs. These receptors all come from a male donor in good health and CMV-seropositive.

This clone came up once. The chain combines TRBV6-6 with TRBJ1-6; D perhaps matches TRBD1 (6 bases). Germline lookup yields CDR1 MNHNY and CDR2 SVGAGI (reference sequence). There are 12 residues in the CDR3. The V and J ends lost 5 bases and 15 bases respectively, with 14 bases between them. The CDR3 spells CASSNTGRGLHF. The CDR3 DNA reads TGTGCCAGCAGTAACACAGGGAGAGGCCTCCACTTT.

V gene TRBV19 combines with J gene TRBJ1-2; D remains ambiguous. Trimming left V 11 bases short and J 2 bases short, with 12 bases between. The CDR3 covers 12 residues. The germline V gene encodes CDR1 LNHDA and CDR2 SQIVND (reference sequence). The CDR3 spells CASRVMNYGYTF. CDR3 nucleotide sequence: TGTGCCTCACGAGTGATGAACTATGGCTACACCTTC.

Concerning this clone itself: An end of the junction differs from the germline gene, which may be a read error. The chain has TRBV5-6 and TRBJ2-2; tentative D call: TRBD2 (6 bases). The CDR3 sequence is 12 residues long. From germline, CDR1 is SGHDT and CDR2 YYEEEE. The CDR3 sequence: CASSLTTGGLFF. In DNA, the CDR3 is TGTGCCAGCAGCTTGACCACCGGGGGGCTGTTTTTT. The entire variable domain, with the rest obtained from reference TRBV5-6 and TRBJ2-2, is as follows: DAGVTQSPTHLIKTRGQQVTLRCSPKSGHDTVSWYQQALGQGPQFIFQYYEEEERQRGNFPDRFSGHQFPNYSSELNVNALLLGDSALYLCASSLTTGGLFFGEGSRLTVL.

V gene TRBV7-9 combines with J gene TRBJ1-1; tentative D call: TRBD1 (6 bases). CDR3 length: 12 residues. Trimming removed 7 bases at V and 5 bases at J, with 11 bases between. The germline CDR1 and CDR2 sequences are SEHNR and FQNEAQ (reference sequence). The CDR3 DNA is TGTGCCAGCAATGCAGGGGCTACTGAAGCTTTCTTT. Its translation: CASNAGATEAFF.

The chain recombines TRBV28 with TRBJ2-5, with 12 bases aligning to TRBD2. TRBJ2-7 matches the DNA end more closely, so the J call is doubtful. CDR3 length: 17 amino acids. Germline V gene data show CDR1 as MDHEN and CDR2 as SYDVKM. CDR3 sequence (DNA): TGTGCCAGCAGTTTCCCATCGACTAGCGGGAGTTCGTACGAGCAGTACTTC. Translated, it gives CASSFPSTSGSSYEQYF.

The chain recombines TRBV27 with TRBJ2-3; TRBD2 might be the D (5 bases). Trimming shortened V by 8 bases and J by 2 bases, and 17 bases separated the two germline ends. Germline V gene sequence: CDR1 MNHEY, CDR2 SMNVEV (reference sequence). The CDR3 consists of 15 residues. CDR3 nucleotides: TGTGCCAGCGCAGACTTGTGGAGGATCACAGATACGCAGTATTTT. Encoded protein: CASADLWRITDTQYF.

The rearrangement joins TRBV5-1 to TRBJ2-2, with 8 nucleotides matching TRBD2. Germline V gene lookup returns CDR1 SGHRS and CDR2 YFSETQ. The CDR3 covers 15 residues. V shed 0 bases and J 4 bases; nucleotides not matched to a gene: 2. CDR3 DNA sequence: TGCGCCAGCAGCTTGGGGACTAGCCGCACCGGGGAGCTGTTTTTT. Translation gives CASSLGTSRTGELFF. The full variable domain, in which reference TRBV5-1 and TRBJ2-2 provide the parts outside the CDR3, is KAGVTQTPRYLIKTRGQQVTLSCSPISGHRSVSWYQQTPGQGLQFLFEYFSETQRNKGNFPGRFSGRQFSNSRSEMNVSTLELGDSALYLCASSLGTSRTGELFFGEGSRLTVL.

The rearrangement joins TRBV19 to TRBJ2-1, with 9 nucleotides matching TRBD2. The CDR3 contains 16 residues. Losses at the gene ends were 6 bases for V and 0 bases for J; bases not matched to a gene: 6. Germline CDR1 and CDR2: LNHDA and SQIVND (reference sequence). The CDR3 loop is CASSPNSGGSYNEQFF. The CDR3 DNA reads TGTGCCAGTAGCCCGAATAGCGGGGGCTCCTACAATGAGCAGTTCTTC.

The rearrangement links TRBV9 to TRBJ2-2, with D possibly being TRBD2 (5 bases). Germline assignment: CDR1 SGDLS and CDR2 YYNGEE. Trimming took off 4 bases at V and 2 bases at J, with 9 bases between the two ends. The length of the CDR3 is 14 residues. CDR3 sequence: CASSREGNTGELFF. The CDR3 bases are TGTGCCAGCAGCCGTGAGGGAAACACCGGGGAGCTGTTTTTT.

About this clone itself: The junction departs from the called germline gene at one end, perhaps through a read error. This sequence joins TRBV19 and TRBJ2-1; D is possibly TRBD1 (6 bases). CDR1 is LNHDA, CDR2 SQIVND, per germline (reference sequence). The CDR3 consists of 15 residues. The CDR3, as DNA: TGTGCCAGTAGTCAGACAGGTTTGGCCTACAATGAACAGTTCTTC. Translation gives CASSQTGLAYNEQFF.

The DNA for the CDR3 is TGTGCCAGCAGAACCGGGACAGGGCGCACAGATACGCAGTATTTT. Protein: CASRTGTGRTDTQYF. The V call is TRBV6-6, the J call TRBJ2-3; 9 bases align to TRBD1. The V gene's germline CDR1 is MNHNY and CDR2 SVGAGI (reference sequence). J gave up 1 base and V 6 bases, and 5 bases lay outside the gene matches. CDR3 length: 15 amino acids.

This rearrangement joins TRBV9 to TRBJ2-1; 7 bases are a match to TRBD1. Germline lookup yields CDR1 SGDLS and CDR2 YYNGEE. The trim removed 4 bases at V and 4 bases at J, leaving 11 bases unmatched. CDR3 length: 16 residues. In DNA form, the CDR3 reads TGTGCCAGCAGCAAAGGGACAGAAACCTTATACAATGAGCAGTTCTTC. Residues: CASSKGTETLYNEQFF.

The genes are TRBV5-4 and TRBJ2-1; the match to TRBD1 covers 10 bases. This CDR3 spans 16 amino acids. V lost 0 bases to trimming and J lost 8 bases; unmatched junction nucleotides: 8. Per the germline V gene, CDR1 is SGHNT and CDR2 is YYREEE (reference sequence). CDR3 loop: CASSLGPGQGLDEQFF. CDR3 nucleotide sequence: TGTGCCAGCAGCTTGGGACCGGGACAGGGGCTCGATGAGCAGTTCTTC.

The chain carries TRBV28 and TRBJ2-4; D is perhaps TRBD2 (6 bases). The CDR3 sequence is 15 residues long. Germline V gives CDR1 MDHEN, CDR2 SYDVKM. Trimming took off 3 bases at V and 5 bases at J, with 14 bases between the two ends. The CDR3: CASSFSGLMQNIQYF. CDR3 DNA sequence: TGTGCCAGCAGTTTTTCAGGACTAATGCAAAACATTCAGTACTTC. The variable domain in full, with the rest retrieved from reference TRBV28 and TRBJ2-4, is DVKVTQSSRYLVKRTGEKVFLECVQDMDHENMFWYRQDPGLGLRLIYFSYDVKMKEKGDIPEGYSVSREKKERFSLILESASTNQTSMYLCASSFSGLMQNIQYFGAGTRLSVL.

J is TRBJ1-6 and V is TRBV21-1. TRBV21-1 is a pseudogene segment. This CDR3 contains 14 residues. Written as DNA, the CDR3 is TGTGCCACCCTCTTCGACGGGAGGTACTCACCCCTCCACTTT. Encoded protein: CATLFDGRYSPLHF.

V and J are TRBV15 and TRBJ1-1; D gene ambiguous. The germline V gene has CDR1 LNHNV and CDR2 YYDKDF (reference sequence). The CDR3 loop spans 11 amino acids. V gave up 0 bases and J gave up 10 bases, with 6 bases separating them. CDR3 region: CATSRDELAFF. CDR3 nucleotides: TGTGCCACCAGCAGAGATGAACTAGCTTTCTTT. Variable domain in full (rest from reference TRBV15 and TRBJ1-1): DAMVIQNPRYQVTQFGKPVTLSCSQTLNHNVMYWYQQKSSQAPKLLFHYYDKDFNNEADTPDNFQSRRPNTSFCFLDIRSPGLGDTAMYLCATSRDELAFFGQGTRLTVV.

This clone was counted only a few times. The CDR3 reads CAIRGQGWSQETQYF. CDR3 sequence (DNA): TGTGCCATCAGAGGACAGGGGTGGTCGCAAGAGACCCAGTACTTC. The J gene is TRBJ2-5, the V gene TRBV10-3; 9 nucleotides match TRBD1. V lost 6 bases, J lost 2 bases, and 7 bases stayed unmatched. CDR1 and CDR2 from the germline V gene are ENHRY and SYGVKD. This CDR3 spans 15 amino acids.

The chain links TRBV9 to TRBJ1-5; 9 bases align to TRBD1. Germline V gene data show CDR1 as SGDLS and CDR2 as YYNGEE. The CDR3 length is 14 residues. With 6 bases clipped from V and 6 bases from J, the junction kept 7 bases outside the gene matches. The CDR3 region is CASNAQGAGQPQHF. CDR3 coding DNA: TGTGCCAGCAACGCACAGGGGGCAGGTCAGCCCCAGCATTTT.

This clone was counted only a few times. V is TRBV19 and J is TRBJ1-1, with 7 bases identical to TRBD1. Germline V gene sequence: CDR1 LNHDA, CDR2 SQIVND (reference sequence). This CDR3 region has 13 residues. V gave up 6 bases and J gave up 5 bases; unmatched junction bases: 6. In nucleotides, the CDR3 is TGTGCCAGTAGCTATACAGGGGTAACTGAAGCTTTCTTT. It codes for CASSYTGVTEAFF.

The V and J genes are TRBV7-2 and TRBJ2-5, with a weak D call TRBD1 (6 bases). This CDR3 spans 13 amino acids. V was cut by 5 bases and J by 1 base, with 8 bases left in between. CDR1 is SGHTA, CDR2 FQGNSA, per germline. CDR3 DNA sequence: TGTGCCAGCAGCCGACAGGTCCAAGAGACCCAGTACTTC. Translation gives CASSRQVQETQYF.

The chain links TRBV28 to TRBJ2-7, with TRBD2 matching 9 bases. Germline V lookup: CDR1 MDHEN, CDR2 SYDVKM. The CDR3 length is 14 residues. Trimming cost V 6 bases and J 1 base; bases outside gene matches: 4. The DNA for the CDR3 is TGTGCCAGCAGGCTAGCGGGAAGTTCCTACGAGCAGTACTTC. Encoded protein: CASRLAGSSYEQYF.

The CDR3 here is CASSLGRGVTEAFF. The CDR3 DNA reads TGTGCCAGCAGTTTAGGCAGGGGGGTCACTGAAGCTTTCTTT. The J gene is TRBJ1-1, the V gene TRBV27, with TRBD1 matching 7 bases. J was trimmed by 4 bases and V by 2 bases; bases with no gene match: 4. Per the germline V gene, CDR1 is MNHEY and CDR2 is SMNVEV (reference sequence). The CDR3 extends over 14 amino acids.

This clone has a handful of counts. The chain combines TRBV5-6 with TRBJ2-7; a weak D match, TRBD2 (6 bases). Trimming removed 2 bases from V and 1 base from J, with 16 bases in between. Per germline, CDR1 SGHDT and CDR2 YYEEEE. This CDR3 contains 16 residues. This CDR3 is CASSFPGLGGSYEQYF. CDR3 bases: TGTGCCAGCAGCTTTCCCGGGTTGGGGGGATCCTACGAGCAGTACTTC.

V and J are TRBV5-1 and TRBJ2-5; 8 bases are a match to TRBD1. TRBJ2-7 explains the end of the DNA better; the J call may be wrong. There are 16 residues in the CDR3. CDR1 SGHRS and CDR2 YFSETQ come from the germline V gene. The CDR3 loop is CASSLAGTGSSYEQYF. CDR3 in DNA: TGCGCCAGCAGCTTGGCAGGGACAGGTAGCTCCTACGAGCAGTACTTC.

This rearrangement joins TRBV7-3 to TRBJ2-7; D possibly corresponds to TRBD1 (6 bases). Germline V lookup: CDR1 SGHTA, CDR2 FQGTGA. The CDR3 has 15 amino acids. Trimming took 2 bases from V and 0 from J, leaving 11 bases between them. The CDR3 coding sequence is TGTGCCAGCAGCTTAGCCGGGACATACTCCTACGAGCAGTACTTC. Translation: CASSLAGTYSYEQYF.

This chain connects TRBV6-1 to TRBJ1-3; D might be TRBD1 (5 bases). The CDR3 runs to 15 residues. From germline, CDR1 is MNHNS and CDR2 SASEGT. The V gene lost 3 bases and the J gene lost 2 bases, with 11 bases spanning the gap. The CDR3 reads CASSDFGGTGNTIYF. The CDR3 DNA follows: TGTGCCAGCAGTGATTTCGGGGGGACTGGAAACACCATATATTTT.

Remarks on this clone: A read error may produce the germline difference seen at one junction end. This chain links TRBV7-9 with TRBJ2-7; 7 nucleotides agree with TRBD1. Germline CDR1 is SEHNR and CDR2 is FQNEAQ (reference sequence). The length of the CDR3 is 13 residues. CDR3 sequence (DNA): TGTTCCAGCAGCTTAGGGACAGTCTACGAGCAGTACTTC. Amino acid sequence: CSSSLGTVYEQYF.

The chain couples TRBV14 to TRBJ2-7; D remains ambiguous. Trimming removed 1 base from V and 0 bases from J, with 10 bases in between. This CDR3 has 15 residues. The germline gives CDR1 SGHDN, CDR2 FVKESK. This CDR3 reads CASSQARKHSYEQYF. CDR3 nucleotides: TGTGCCAGCAGCCAAGCCAGGAAACACTCCTACGAGCAGTACTTC.

The genes are TRBV11-2 and TRBJ1-5; perhaps TRBD1 as D (5 bases). The germline gives CDR1 SGHAT, CDR2 FQNNGV. The V end lost 3 bases, the J end lost 6 bases, and 12 bases lay between the germline ends. The CDR3 is made up of 14 amino acids. In DNA, the CDR3 is TGTGCCAGCAGCTTCGGGGGTAAAGGTCAGCCCCAGCATTTT. This translates into CASSFGGKGQPQHF.